The 9 T cell receptor beta chains presented below share a single source sample, sequenced in a study of cytomegalovirus exposure and HLA in healthy donors. Libraries were prepared by immunoSEQ multiplex PCR; TCRdb keeps only in-frame clonotypes and omits some of them. The table lists 170,000 or so clones, 80% to 85% of them singletons. The sample was PBMCs. These TCRs come from a woman under 30 in good health and CMV-seropositive.

This chain joins TRBV16 and TRBJ1-6; tentatively, D is TRBD1 (5 bases). CDR1 and CDR2 from the germline V gene are KGHSY and FQNENV. Deletions cut 7 bases from V and 9 bases from J, with 16 bases between. CDR3 length: 14 amino acids. CDR3 DNA sequence: TGTGCCAGCACCCCAACAGGAATTGGTTCACCCCTCCACTTT. Its protein product is CASTPTGIGSPLHF.

This CDR3 is CASTPFPGTEGYQPQHF. The CDR3 bases are TGTGCCAGCACCCCATTCCCCGGGACAGAAGGGTATCAGCCCCAGCATTTT. The chain joins TRBV25-1 to TRBJ1-5; 7 bases are shared with TRBD1. With 7 bases clipped from V and 5 bases from J, the junction kept 17 bases outside the gene matches. The CDR3 covers 17 residues. Germline CDR1 reads MGHDK; CDR2 reads SYGVNS.

The V gene is TRBV6-1, the J gene TRBJ2-1, with D possibly matching TRBD1 (5 bases). The germline V gene encodes CDR1 MNHNS and CDR2 SASEGT. The CDR3 runs to 13 residues. Trimming shortened V by 3 bases and J by 13 bases, and 16 bases separated the two germline ends. CDR3 nucleotide sequence: TGTGCCAGCAGTGAGACAGATACCTTGGGACAGTTCTTC. It encodes CASSETDTLGQFF.

V and J are TRBV14 and TRBJ1-3; no clear D. The germline V gene has CDR1 SGHDN and CDR2 FVKESK. This CDR3 has 16 residues. Trimming left V 0 bases short and J 9 bases short, with 18 bases between. For the CDR3, the DNA is TGTGCCAGCAGCCAAGATTCTGGAACAGCCCAGACCACCATATATTTT. Its translation is CASSQDSGTAQTTIYF.

The gene calls are TRBV2 and TRBJ2-3; TRBD2 might be the D (5 bases). V lost 6 bases and J lost 4, with 11 bases in between. CDR1 is SNHLY and CDR2 is FYNNEI in the germline V gene. This CDR3 has 13 amino acids. This CDR3 reads CASRTGGADTQYF. The CDR3 DNA follows: TGTGCCAGCAGGACCGGAGGTGCAGATACGCAGTATTTT.

This chain uses TRBV4-2 with TRBJ2-3; TRBD2 agrees at 8 bases. The trim removed 1 base at V and 7 bases at J, leaving 10 bases unmatched. Germline V gene lookup returns CDR1 LGHNA and CDR2 YNFKEQ. The CDR3 contains 16 residues. Here the CDR3 DNA reads TGTGCCAGCAGCCAAGGGGGTAGCGGGGAACGAAATACGCAGTATTTT. It translates to CASSQGGSGERNTQYF.

J is TRBJ2-7 and V is TRBV14; 9 bases map to TRBD1. The V and J ends lost 3 bases and 7 bases, in that order; junction bases with no gene match: 13. CDR1 and CDR2 (germline): SGHDN, FVKESK. CDR3 length: 16 amino acids. CDR3 amino acids: CASSHRAGTGTGEQYF. The CDR3 DNA sequence: TGTGCCAGCAGCCATCGTGCCGGGACAGGGACTGGTGAGCAGTACTTC.

The chain has TRBV20-1 and TRBJ2-7; TRBD1 matches 8 bases. The germline gives CDR1 DFQATT, CDR2 SNEGSKA (reference sequence). V gave up 6 bases and J gave up 6 bases; unmatched junction bases: 4. There are 11 residues in the CDR3. CDR3: CSATGGVEQYF. In DNA, the CDR3 is TGCAGTGCAACAGGGGGAGTCGAGCAGTACTTC.

This clone was detected only a few times. The chain uses TRBV7-9 and TRBJ2-7; TRBD1 is a possible D gene (5 bases). The CDR3 totals 15 residues. V gave up 1 base and J gave up 6 bases, with 16 bases separating them. Germline CDR1 and CDR2: SEHNR and FQNEAQ (reference sequence). CDR3 loop: CASSLVGRVMLEQYF. The CDR3, as DNA: TGTGCCAGCAGCTTAGTGGGCAGGGTCATGCTCGAGCAGTACTTC.